The text below deals with one T cell receptor beta chain. The antigen it binds to is not known. The sample holds no much larger clone one base away, and base qualities are not on file. V and J are trimmed by 0 bases and 4 bases, and the gene matches miss 11 bases of the junction. Inclusive of the bounding cysteine and phenylalanine, the CDR3 is 19 residues long. Kept here is only the CDR3 DNA, which spans 57 bases and is read in frame from base 1. In the germline V gene, CDR1 corresponds to LGHNA and CDR2 to YNFKEQ. This specimen belongs to a study of OX40 agonist ivuxolimab in advanced cancers. About the investigation overall: Ivuxolimab was a fully human IgG2 agonistic monoclonal antibody targeting the costimulatory receptor OX40 (CD134). The monotherapy dose-escalation portion (N ≈ 52 patients) of the phase I ivuxolimab trial is reported in the paper. In the dose-escalation cohort, roughly four fifths of patients were male, and the mean age was about 55 years, with a range of roughly 23 to 85. Partial responses occurred in three dose-escalation patients: two with cutaneous melanoma and one with hepatocellular carcinoma. Peripheral TCRbeta sequencing aimed to test whether ivuxolimab altered TCR sequence diversity and caused clonal T-cell expansion. Of the approximately 54 dose-escalation patients, hepatocellular carcinoma was present in 19, melanoma in approximately 15, renal cell carcinoma in 9 and head and neck cancer in 9. Prior anti-PD-1, anti-PD-L1 or anti-CTLA-4 therapy was permitted, and 30% to 50% of dose-escalation patients had received checkpoint inhibitors. Intravenous ivuxolimab was administered to patients every 2 weeks at six dose levels: 0.01, 0.1, 0.3, 1.5, 3 and 10 mg/kg. Study-wide findings and limitations: Which antigens the clonally expanded peripheral T cells were specific for was not determined. After ivuxolimab, more expanded clones were found on average in CD8+ T cells than in CD4+ T cells. Partial responders in the 0.1-3.0 mg/kg groups had among the lowest normalized peripheral clonal expansion, especially among CD8+ T cells. Low levels of normalized T-cell clonal expansion were also shown by some nonresponding patients. At doses from 0.1 to 3.0 mg/kg, clonal expansion was seen in both CD4+ and CD8+ blood T cells between baseline and week 6.

The trial excluded patients who had a history of autoimmune disease or were on systemic immunosuppression. Peripheral blood for TCR sequencing was collected from all dose cohorts at baseline, on cycle 4 day 1, and on cycle 7 day 1. The samples were drawn from a first-in-human, open-label, multicenter phase I dose-escalation trial of ivuxolimab. The trial enrolled adults with locally advanced or metastatic head and neck squamous cell, hepatocellular, melanoma or renal cell carcinoma. CD4+ and CD8+ T cells were sorted separately from peripheral blood before TCR sequencing. Genomic DNA was extracted from sorted cells for sequencing of the TCRbeta CDR3 region. The immunoSEQ Assay was used for sequencing of TCRbeta CDR3 regions. What TCRdb holds here is the immuneACCESS table cut down to in-frame rearrangements. Part of the clones is not present; checked against another copy, under half of the missing clones reflect an unresolved V gene, and the others are unexplained. The sample has roughly 67,000 clones on record, roughly 80% of them singletons. The top ten constitute approximately 10% of the sample.

The material sequenced was CD4+ or CD8+ T cells sorted from blood, taken in a trial of the OX40 agonist ivuxolimab. The chain links TRBV4-2 with TRBJ1-3, and 11 junction bases match TRBD1. The source of this sequence is an adult with an advanced solid tumor such as melanoma, head and neck, liver or kidney cancer. The sequenced DNA is TGTGCCAGCAGCCAAGATAGGGGGACAGGGGGAACGGCCGGAAACACCATATATTTT. Its protein reads: CASSQDRGTGGTAGNTIYF.